One and the same sample provided the 10 T cell receptor beta chains below, sequenced in a study of beta chain features in type 1 diabetes. The isolated RNA, all of it, was reverse transcribed, so expressed TCRB transcripts were what got sequenced. Profiling relied on immunoSEQ multiplex PCR, and the TCRdb table lists in-frame clones only, not all of them. The data hold roughly 450,000 clones, with more than 11% observed a single time. Sequencing input: naive CD4+ T cells from blood. The source is a man aged 25 to 40 in good health.

This clone has only a few counts. This chain links TRBV12-5 with TRBJ2-5; no firm D call. There are 12 residues in the CDR3. V dropped 2 bases and J dropped 9 bases, with 10 bases sitting between them. The germline V gene has CDR1 LGHNT and CDR2 FRNRAP. CDR3 sequence: CASGLSDNPQYF. CDR3 DNA sequence: TGTGCTAGTGGTTTGTCCGATAATCCCCAGTACTTC.

The V call is TRBV5-4, the J call TRBJ1-4; a weak D match, TRBD1 (5 bases). The germline V and J ends were trimmed by 1 base and 6 bases, with 10 bases remaining between them. The CDR3 totals 14 residues. Germline V gene data show CDR1 as SGHNT and CDR2 as YYREEE (reference sequence). Here the CDR3 DNA reads TGTGCCAGCAGCTTGACCAGGGAGGATGAAAAACTGTTTTTT. Its protein product is CASSLTREDEKLFF. Using reference TRBV5-4 and TRBJ1-4 for the parts outside the CDR3, the full variable domain is ETGVTQSPTHLIKTRGQQVTLRCSSQSGHNTVSWYQQALGQGPQFIFQYYREEENGRGNFPPRFSGLQFPNYSSELNVNALELDDSALYLCASSLTREDEKLFFGSGTQLSVL.

CDR3: CASSLTAAAGRSDEQYF. The CDR3 region has the DNA TGTGCCAGCAGCTTAACGGCGGCCGCAGGGAGGAGTGACGAGCAGTACTTC. The chain links TRBV7-2 to TRBJ2-7; weak D call: TRBD2 (6 bases). Germline loops: CDR1 SGHTA, CDR2 FQGNSA. The CDR3 is 17 amino acids. With 2 bases removed from V and 5 bases from J, the gap between germline ends came to 22 bases.

The V call is TRBV9, the J call TRBJ1-2; 8 bases are shared with TRBD1. CDR3 length: 16 residues. J was trimmed by 6 bases and V by 5 bases; bases with no gene match: 15. Per the germline V gene, CDR1 is SGDLS and CDR2 is YYNGEE. The CDR3 bases are TGTGCCAGCAGACCGAGACAGGGGAAATGGGCGGATGGCTACACCTTC. It translates to CASRPRQGKWADGYTF.

This clone was seen a few times. For the CDR3, the DNA is TGTGCCAGCAGCTTGGGGACTAGCGATTGGAATGAGCAGTTCTTC. This sequence encodes CASSLGTSDWNEQFF. The chain uses TRBV11-3 and TRBJ2-1; 10 bases match TRBD2. The CDR3 has 15 residues. Per germline, CDR1 SGHNT and CDR2 YENEEA. Trimming removed 3 bases from V and 7 bases from J; junction bases left unmatched: 6.

The genes are TRBV5-1 and TRBJ2-6; D is unresolved. This CDR3 has 15 residues. CDR1 and CDR2 (germline): SGHRS, YFSETQ. Trimming left V 3 bases short and J 3 bases short, with 10 bases between. Here the CDR3 DNA reads TGCGCCAGCAGCTCAACAACCCTTGGGGCCAACGTCCTGACTTTC. Its protein product is CASSSTTLGANVLTF.

The J gene is TRBJ1-1, the V gene TRBV30; no clear D. This CDR3 comprises 13 residues. The germline CDR1 and CDR2 sequences are GTSNPN and SVGIG (reference sequence). The V end lost 4 bases, the J end lost 2 bases, and 11 bases lay between the germline ends. The CDR3 spells CAWTGGSNTEAFF. The DNA for the CDR3 is TGTGCCTGGACAGGAGGGAGTAACACTGAAGCTTTCTTT.

This clone was recorded a few times. The chain carries TRBV18 and TRBJ2-5; 8 bases are shared with TRBD1. There are 14 residues in the CDR3. Germline values: CDR1 KGHSH, CDR2 LQKENI. After removal of 6 bases from V and 3 bases from J, the junction contained 6 bases not matched to a gene. The DNA for the CDR3 is TGTGCCAGCTCGTCCGGGACAGGAAAAGAGACCCAGTACTTC. Its protein product is CASSSGTGKETQYF.

CDR3 residues: CASSISGEAGWTQYF. In nucleotides, the CDR3 is TGTGCCAGCAGCATTAGCGGGGAGGCGGGTTGGACCCAGTACTTC. The chain employs TRBV7-2 and TRBJ2-5; 8 bases are a match to TRBD2. Unmatched junction bases numbered 12, after V lost 5 bases and J lost 7 bases. CDR3 size: 15 residues. Germline V gives CDR1 SGHTA, CDR2 FQGNSA.

This clone was detected a few times. The gene calls are TRBV30 and TRBJ2-5; TRBD1 or TRBD2 may be the D gene (5 bases each). Germline CDR1 reads GTSNPN; CDR2 reads SVGIG (reference sequence). V lost 3 bases and J lost 5, with 13 bases in between. CDR3 length: 13 residues. CDR3 sequence (DNA): TGTGCCTGGAGCCCGGGACCCACCGAGACCCAGTACTTC. This translates into CAWSPGPTETQYF.